These T cell receptor beta chains were read from a single sample in a study of T cell responses to AZD1222 COVID-19 vaccine. Sequencing used immunoSEQ multiplex PCR; TCRdb keeps in-frame clones, though not all of them. Here the sample spans 110,000 to 150,000 clones, 80% to 90% being singletons. The sequences come from peripheral blood, collected on day 0 of AZD1222 vaccination. These receptors were taken from an adult in good health. CDR3s include the opening cysteine and the closing phenylalanine or tryptophan. Each record gives: D gene, clone size, J gene, V gene, CDR3 DNA, CDR3 protein. D genes are given only for firm matches. The listing skips clone size in some rows; elsewhere it reads once, few, many or a size class.

>TRBD2|-|TRBJ2-3|TRBV2
TGTGCCAGCAGTATGAGGGCTAGCGGGACTCCAGATACGCAGTATTTT
CASSMRASGTPDTQYF
>-|-|TRBJ2-2|TRBV5-1
TGCGCCAGCAGCCCGGCGGTAGCGGGACAGGGGGAGCTGTTTTTT
CASSPAVAGQGELFF
>TRBD2|-|TRBJ2-3|TRBV6-4
TGTGCCAGCAGTGACTCGCCCTCTACCTTGGCGGGAGAGGTGGGCACAGATACGCAGTATTTT
CASSDSPSTLAGEVGTDTQYF
>TRBD1|once|TRBJ1-6|TRBV4-1
TGCGCCAGCAGTTCTCCACCGGGACAGCTATATAATTCACCCCTCCACTTT
CASSSPPGQLYNSPLHF
>TRBD1|-|TRBJ1-2|TRBV15
TGTGCCACCAGCTACCGGACAGGGGGCTCTGGCTACACCTTC
CATSYRTGGSGYTF
>-|-|TRBJ1-2|TRBV5-1
TGCGCCAGCAGCTACGAAGGGGGGGGCACGGGCTACACCTTC
CASSYEGGGTGYTF
>-|-|TRBJ2-3|TRBV7-2
TGTGCCAGCAGCTTAGCCCCAACCCATACAGATACGCAGTATTTT
CASSLAPTHTDTQYF
>TRBD1|-|TRBJ2-7|TRBV7-9
TGTGCCAGCAGTCCGACAGGGCTATACGAGCAGTACTTC
CASSPTGLYEQYF
>-|once|TRBJ1-4|TRBV7-9
TGTGCCAGCAGCCCTCCTGAAGGGGCGACTAATGAAAAACTGTTTTTT
CASSPPEGATNEKLFF
>-|few|TRBJ2-3|TRBV5-1
TGCGCCAGCAGCTTGCAGGGGTTTGGTTCAGATACGCAGTATTTT
CASSLQGFGSDTQYF
>TRBD1|-|TRBJ2-7|TRBV7-2
TGTGCCAGCAGCTTTGACAGGGGGCCCTACGAGCAGTACTTC
CASSFDRGPYEQYF
>-|-|TRBJ1-1|TRBV9
TGTGCCAGCAGCGTAGGATCTCTGAGGCCGAACACTGAAGCTTTCTTT
CASSVGSLRPNTEAFF
>-|-|TRBJ1-1|TRBV19
TGTGCCAGTAGTGTAAGACCAGGGACTGAAGCTTTCTTT
CASSVRPGTEAFF
>-|-|TRBJ2-1|TRBV9
TGTGCCAGCAGCGTAGCCTACAATGAGCAGTTCTTC
CASSVAYNEQFF
>-|-|TRBJ2-7|TRBV6-5
TGTGCCAGCAAGAGGGGCCTCTCCTACGAGCAGTACTTC
CASKRGLSYEQYF
>TRBD1|-|TRBJ1-5|TRBV5-1
TGCGCCAGCAGCTTAAACAGGGGTTACAATCAGCCCCAGCATTTT
CASSLNRGYNQPQHF
>-|-|TRBJ2-1|TRBV6-2/TRBV6-3
TGTGCCAGCAGTTACCGTAGCGAGCCCCGGGTGGATGAGCAGTTCTTC
CASSYRSEPRVDEQFF
>TRBD2|-|TRBJ2-1|TRBV5-5
TGTGCCAGCAGCTTGGAACTAGCGGGAACCATTGAGCAGTTCTTC
CASSLELAGTIEQFF
>-|-|TRBJ1-5|TRBV6-5
TGTGCCAGCAGACTAAACGCGGGGGGTCAACAGCCCCAGCATTTT
CASRLNAGGQQPQHF
>-|few|TRBJ1-2|TRBV7-3
TGTGCCAGCAGCTTAAGCGCAGACTATGGCTACACCTTC
CASSLSADYGYTF
>-|-|TRBJ1-1|TRBV15
TGTGCCACCAGCAGAGGAGGCAGCGGGAACACTGAAGCTTTCTTT
CATSRGGSGNTEAFF
>-|-|TRBJ2-1|TRBV7-2
TGTGCCAGCAGCCAGTATACTAGCTACAATGAGCAGTTCTTC
CASSQYTSYNEQFF
>-|-|TRBJ1-5|TRBV24-1
TGTGCCACCAGTGATAAGGGACGACCTAGCAATCAGCCCCAGCATTTT
CATSDKGRPSNQPQHF
>-|-|TRBJ1-4|TRBV4-1
TGCGCCAGCAGCCCCCTTTTCGAAAAACTGTTTTTT
CASSPLFEKLFF
>TRBD1|-|TRBJ1-2|TRBV6-5
TGTGCCAGCAGGGACAGGGTGTCTCACTATGGCTACACCTTC
CASRDRVSHYGYTF
>-|-|TRBJ1-2|TRBV7-9
TGTGCCAGCAGCCTGGATCGTACATTTCGGGACTATGGCTACACCTTC
CASSLDRTFRDYGYTF
>TRBD1|-|TRBJ1-5|TRBV6-6
TGTGCCAGCAGTCCCCAGGGGGGGGTAGCTCAGCCCCAGCATTTT
CASSPQGGVAQPQHF
>-|-|TRBJ2-4|TRBV2
TGTGCCAGCAGTTGGGACTCCATAGCCAAAAACATTCAGTACTTC
CASSWDSIAKNIQYF
>-|-|TRBJ2-7|TRBV27
TGTGCCAGCAGTTTGAGTCCAGACTACGAGCAGTACTTC
CASSLSPDYEQYF
>-|-|TRBJ2-7|TRBV4-1
TGCGCCAGCAGCCAACCCCTAGGGGTCGAGCAGTACTTC
CASSQPLGVEQYF
>-|-|TRBJ1-3|TRBV9
TGTGCCAGCAGCGTAGTGTCGGGGTCTGGAAACACCATATATTTT
CASSVVSGSGNTIYF
>-|-|TRBJ1-5|TRBV6-1
TGTGCCAGCAGTGAAGTACCCCAGCATTTT
CASSEVPQHF
>TRBD2|-|TRBJ2-3|TRBV4-2
TGTGCCAGCAGCCCCGAACTAGCGGCGATTAGCACAGATACGCAGTATTTT
CASSPELAAISTDTQYF
>-|-|TRBJ2-5|TRBV4-1
TGCGCCAGCAGCCAAGCGGTGCCGATGACCCAGTACTTC
CASSQAVPMTQYF
>TRBD2|once|TRBJ2-1|TRBV19
TGTGCCAGTAGTATACTAACCCCCGGGACTAGCGGGAGTCAGTACAATGAGCAGTTCTTC
CASSILTPGTSGSQYNEQFF
>-|-|TRBJ1-6|TRBV6-5
TGTGCCAGCAGTTGGGGGCCTGAGGTTTCACCCCTCCACTTT
CASSWGPEVSPLHF
>-|-|TRBJ1-2|TRBV2
TGTGCCAGCAGCAGGGAGAATGGCTACACCTTC
CASSRENGYTF
>TRBD1|-|TRBJ2-1|TRBV3-1/TRBV3-2
TGTGCCAGCAGCCAGAGGACAGGGGACTATTACAATGAGCAGTTCTTC
CASSQRTGDYYNEQFF
>-|-|TRBJ2-7|TRBV6-5
TGTGCCAGCGAGAAGGCAACCTCCTACGAGCAGTACTTC
CASEKATSYEQYF
>-|-|TRBJ1-1|TRBV11-3
TGTGCCAGCAGCTTAGTGGAGAACACTGAAGCTTTCTTT
CASSLVENTEAFF
>-|-|TRBJ1-2|TRBV6-6
TGTGCCAGCAGTTCCTCGGGGGGCAACTATGGCTACACCTTC
CASSSSGGNYGYTF
>-|-|TRBJ1-6|TRBV18
TGTGCCAGCTCACAGGGGCCTAAAAATTCACCCCTCCACTTT
CASSQGPKNSPLHF
>-|few|TRBJ1-3|TRBV30
TGTGCCTGGTGGGCCAGGTTGGCAGGTCCCTCTGGAAACACCATATATTTT
CAWWARLAGPSGNTIYF
>-|-|TRBJ2-2|TRBV27
TGTGCCAGCAGGACGAACACCGGGGAGCTGTTTTTT
CASRTNTGELFF
>TRBD1|-|TRBJ1-5|TRBV19
TGTGCCAGTAGTCAGGACAGGGCAAATCAGCCCCAGCATTTT
CASSQDRANQPQHF
>-|-|TRBJ1-2|TRBV18
TGTGCCAGCTCACCCCTTCGGCAGGGAGCCTATGGCTACACCTTC
CASSPLRQGAYGYTF
>-|-|TRBJ1-3|TRBV4-1
TGCGCCAGCAGCCAAAATAGGGGGACGGAGAACACCATATATTTT
CASSQNRGTENTIYF